These 21 T cell receptor beta chains originate from one sample sequenced in a study of blood T cell repertoires in COVID-19. Profiled with immunoSEQ multiplex PCR; TCRdb holds only in-frame clones, not every one. The sample has around 64,000 clones, around two thirds seen once. The specimen sequenced was PBMCs or T cells enriched from blood (not recorded which). The receptor set was obtained from a woman aged 60-75 years who had been exposed to COVID-19.

V usage is TRBV9 and J usage is TRBJ1-6, with 7 bases that match TRBD1. The CDR3 length is 15 residues. The V gene's germline CDR1 is SGDLS and CDR2 YYNGEE. V lost 3 bases, J lost 11 bases, and 11 bases stayed unmatched. The CDR3 protein is CASSARATGSAPLHF. CDR3 DNA: TGTGCCAGCAGCGCTCGGGCGACAGGGTCGGCACCCCTCCACTTT.

In this sample, this clone turned up once. The genes are TRBV7-2 and TRBJ2-7; 13 nucleotides match TRBD2. V shed 2 bases and J 5 bases; nucleotides not matched to a gene: 12. The CDR3 contains 18 residues. CDR1 SGHTA and CDR2 FQGNSA come from the germline V gene. CDR3 DNA sequence: TGTGCCAGCAGCTTAACGAACATACTAGCGGGAGGGTACAACGAGCAGTACTTC. Encoded protein: CASSLTNILAGGYNEQYF.

The chain links TRBV29-1 to TRBJ1-3; weak D call: TRBD1 (6 bases). In germline, CDR1 is SQVTM, CDR2 ANQGSEA. Trimming removed 6 bases from V and 7 bases from J, with 16 bases in between. The CDR3 consists of 13 residues. The CDR3 here is CSVKRQADNTIYF. The CDR3 bases are TGCAGCGTAAAGCGACAGGCGGACAACACCATATATTTT. Full variable domain (missing parts from reference TRBV29-1 and TRBJ1-3): SAVISQKPSRDICQRGTSLTIQCQVDSQVTMMFWYRQQPGQSLTLIATANQGSEATYESGFVIDKFPISRPNLTFSTLTVSNMSPEDSSIYLCSVKRQADNTIYFGEGSWLTVV.

The V gene is TRBV24-1, the J gene TRBJ2-1; 9 nucleotides match TRBD1. Germline CDR1 is KGHDR and CDR2 is SFDVKD. Trimming took 3 bases from V and 1 from J; bases not matched to a gene: 6. CDR3 size: 17 residues. The CDR3 is CATSDAGTGLSYNEQFF. CDR3 in DNA: TGTGCCACCAGTGATGCCGGGACAGGGTTGTCCTACAATGAGCAGTTCTTC.

On this clone: A much more abundant neighbour one base away suggests this may be a read error. The chain links TRBV7-6 to TRBJ1-5; 9 bases fit TRBD1. Per germline, CDR1 SGHVS and CDR2 FNYEAQ. The CDR3 contains 14 residues. Trimming took 6 bases from V and 2 from J; bases not matched to a gene: 2. The CDR3 bases are TGTGCCAGCAGTCGGACAGGGGGCAATCAGCCCCAGCATTTT. Translation gives CASSRTGGNQPQHF.

The sample holds a few counts of this clone. The chain combines TRBV7-8 with TRBJ2-7; TRBD2 matches 7 bases. Trimming at V came to 5 bases and at J to 2 bases, leaving 6 bases not matched to a gene. From germline, CDR1 is SGHVS and CDR2 FQNEAQ. CDR3 length equals 14 residues. CDR3 sequence: CASSAKGLTYEQYF. DNA for the CDR3: TGTGCCAGCAGCGCCAAGGGACTAACCTACGAGCAGTACTTC.

In its sample, this clone was seen once. The chain couples TRBV7-8 to TRBJ2-1; 7 bases are a match to TRBD1. Trimming at V came to 6 bases and at J to 7 bases, leaving 12 bases not matched to a gene. The CDR3 consists of 15 residues. In germline, CDR1 is SGHVS, CDR2 FQNEAQ. Written as DNA, the CDR3 is TGTGCCAGCAGACCCGGGACCTCGACAGGGAATGAGCAGTTCTTC. Its translation: CASRPGTSTGNEQFF. Drawing the rest from reference TRBV7-8 and TRBJ2-1, the complete variable domain is GAGVSQSPRYKVAKRGQDVALRCDPISGHVSLFWYQQALGQGPEFLTYFQNEAQLDKSGLPSDRFFAERPEGSVSTLKIQRTQQEDSAVYLCASRPGTSTGNEQFFGPGTRLTVL.

The table lists this clone with a count of one. This chain links TRBV6-5 with TRBJ1-6; D gene ambiguous. Germline V gene lookup returns CDR1 MNHEY and CDR2 SVGAGI. The CDR3 loop spans 15 amino acids. V was shortened by 2 bases and J by 7 bases, with 12 bases between the two germline ends. The CDR3 nucleotides are TGTGCCAGCAGTTACCGACGGGAACCGAATTCACCCCTCCACTTT. It translates to CASSYRREPNSPLHF.

With respect to this clone: This same CDR3 is encoded by further DNA sequences in the sample. The chain is built from TRBV6-5 and TRBJ1-6; no clear D. CDR1 is MNHEY and CDR2 is SVGAGI in the germline V gene. V lost 2 bases to trimming and J lost 7 bases, with 3 bases between them. This CDR3 has 12 residues. The CDR3 DNA follows: TGTGCCAGCAGTTACCTGAATTCACCCCTCCACTTT. Protein sequence: CASSYLNSPLHF.

This chain uses TRBV9 with TRBJ2-2; D possibly corresponds to TRBD2 (6 bases). From germline, CDR1 is SGDLS and CDR2 YYNGEE. The V gene lost 4 bases and the J gene lost 4 bases, with 11 bases spanning the gap. This CDR3 spans 14 amino acids. The CDR3 is CASSRDFATGELFF. For the CDR3, the DNA is TGTGCCAGCAGCCGGGACTTTGCCACCGGGGAGCTGTTTTTT.

V usage is TRBV27 and J usage is TRBJ2-1, with 10 nucleotides matching TRBD1. Germline CDR1 MNHEY, CDR2 SMNVEV (reference sequence). The CDR3 runs 15 residues. J lost 6 bases, V lost 5 bases, and 7 bases had no gene match. The chain's CDR3 is CASSMGQGFSNEQFF. In DNA, the CDR3 is TGTGCCAGCAGTATGGGACAGGGGTTTAGCAATGAGCAGTTCTTC.

This chain joins TRBV27 and TRBJ1-6, with 7 bases fitting TRBD1. The V gene's germline CDR1 is MNHEY and CDR2 SMNVEV (reference sequence). The CDR3 spans 15 residues. Germline trimming cut 6 bases from V and 9 bases from J; bases unmatched to any gene: 11. Here the CDR3 DNA reads TGTGCCAGCAGCGCTGACAGGGCTTTGGGTTCACCCCTCCACTTT. It translates to CASSADRALGSPLHF.

CDR3 nucleotides: TGTGCCAGCAGTCGGGACAGCTTCACCGGGGAGCTGTTTTTT. It specifies CASSRDSFTGELFF. The gene calls are TRBV3-1 (or the pseudogene TRBV3-2) and TRBJ2-2; 7 bases are shared with TRBD1. The V gene end was trimmed by 6 bases and the J gene end by 4 bases; junction bases not matched to a gene: 5. Germline CDR1 reads LGHDT; CDR2 reads YNNKEL (reference sequence). The CDR3 is 14 amino acids.

Here the CDR3 DNA reads TGTGCCAGCAGCTCCCGGTTAACAGATACGCAGTATTTT. This translates into CASSSRLTDTQYF. This sequence joins TRBV11-2 and TRBJ2-3; D unclear. Looked up from germline, CDR1 is SGHAT and CDR2 is FQNNGV. Trimming pared 4 bases from V and 3 bases from J, leaving 8 bases between. The CDR3 sequence is 13 residues long. Together with reference TRBV11-2 and TRBJ2-3, the CDR3 gives the full variable domain: EAGVAQSPRYKIIEKRQSVAFWCNPISGHATLYWYQQILGQGPKLLIQFQNNGVVDDSQLPKDRFSAERLKGVDSTLKIQPAKLEDSAVYLCASSSRLTDTQYFGPGTRLTVL.

Only one count was recorded for this clone. The chain couples TRBV11-2 to TRBJ1-2; D unclear. The CDR3 spans 15 residues. Germline V lookup: CDR1 SGHAT, CDR2 FQNNGV. Trimming removed 0 bases from V and 8 bases from J, with 16 bases in between. CDR3 region: CASSLDSTRGGGYTF. The CDR3 DNA sequence: TGTGCCAGCAGCTTAGATTCAACCAGAGGCGGCGGCTACACCTTC.

In this sample, this clone turned up once. This sequence joins TRBV7-9 and TRBJ2-6, with unresolved D. The V gene's germline CDR1 is SEHNR and CDR2 FQNEAQ (reference sequence). The CDR3 spans 14 residues. Trimming cost V 8 bases and J 0 bases, with 8 bases left between them. The CDR3 loop reads CASGVSSGANVLTF. The CDR3 nucleotides are TGTGCCAGCGGAGTAAGCTCTGGGGCCAACGTCCTGACTTTC.

This clone was observed a handful of times. This sequence joins TRBV11-2 and TRBJ2-3; 8 bases agree with TRBD2. Germline V gene sequence: CDR1 SGHAT, CDR2 FQNNGV. V was pared by 2 bases and J by 6 bases, with 13 bases of the junction left unmatched. The CDR3 is made up of 17 amino acids. CDR3 amino acids: CASSLLVAAGGADTQYF. The CDR3 nucleotides are TGTGCCAGCAGCTTACTTGTAGCGGCGGGAGGAGCCGATACGCAGTATTTT.

V usage is TRBV27 and J usage is TRBJ2-3; TRBD2 aligns across 10 bases. The CDR3 length is 17 residues. Trimming took 0 bases from V and 0 from J; bases not matched to a gene: 3. CDR1 MNHEY and CDR2 SMNVEV come from the germline V gene (reference sequence). CDR3 sequence reads: CASSLSLTSGSTDTQYF. The CDR3 nucleotides read TGTGCCAGCAGTTTATCCCTGACTAGCGGGAGCACAGATACGCAGTATTTT.

Only one count was recorded for this clone. The gene calls are TRBV4-3 and TRBJ2-1; 8 nucleotides align to TRBD2. Germline CDR1 LGHNA, CDR2 YSLEER. After removal of 1 base from V and 6 bases from J, the junction contained 8 bases not matched to a gene. CDR3 length: 16 residues. The CDR3 region is CASSQGSGGSPNEQFF. The CDR3 coding sequence is TGCGCCAGCAGCCAAGGGTCGGGGGGGTCCCCCAATGAGCAGTTCTTC.

V and J are TRBV4-2 and TRBJ2-2; 14 positions match TRBD2. CDR1 LGHNA and CDR2 YNFKEQ come from the germline V gene. V lost 6 bases and J lost 8; bases outside the gene matches: 8. CDR3 size: 16 residues. The CDR3 coding sequence is TGTGCCAGCAGACGAGGGACTAGCGGGGGTTCGGGGGAGCTGTTTTTT. This gives the protein CASRRGTSGGSGELFF.

This clone was counted only a few times. The chain uses TRBV9 and TRBJ2-3, with 7 bases aligning to TRBD2. V shed 4 bases, J shed 1 base, and the junction held 6 bases outside the gene matches. Germline V gives CDR1 SGDLS, CDR2 YYNGEE. The CDR3 spans 15 residues. Written as DNA, the CDR3 is TGTGCCAGCAGCTACTCGGGACTACGCACAGATACGCAGTATTTT. Translation gives CASSYSGLRTDTQYF.